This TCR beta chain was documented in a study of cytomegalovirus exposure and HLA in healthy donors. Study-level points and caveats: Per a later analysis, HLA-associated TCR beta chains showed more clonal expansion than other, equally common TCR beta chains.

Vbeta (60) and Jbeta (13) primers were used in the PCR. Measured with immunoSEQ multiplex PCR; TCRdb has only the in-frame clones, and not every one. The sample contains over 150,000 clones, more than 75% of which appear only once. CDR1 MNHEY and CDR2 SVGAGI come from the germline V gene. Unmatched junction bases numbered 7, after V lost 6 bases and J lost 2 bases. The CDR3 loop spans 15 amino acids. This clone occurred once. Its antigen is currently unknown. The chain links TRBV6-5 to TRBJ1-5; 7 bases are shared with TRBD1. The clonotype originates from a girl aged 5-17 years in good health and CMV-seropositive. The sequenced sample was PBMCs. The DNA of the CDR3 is TGTGCCAGCAGCCCCGTCACAGGGGGCAATCAGCCCCAGCATTTT. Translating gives CASSPVTGGNQPQHF.